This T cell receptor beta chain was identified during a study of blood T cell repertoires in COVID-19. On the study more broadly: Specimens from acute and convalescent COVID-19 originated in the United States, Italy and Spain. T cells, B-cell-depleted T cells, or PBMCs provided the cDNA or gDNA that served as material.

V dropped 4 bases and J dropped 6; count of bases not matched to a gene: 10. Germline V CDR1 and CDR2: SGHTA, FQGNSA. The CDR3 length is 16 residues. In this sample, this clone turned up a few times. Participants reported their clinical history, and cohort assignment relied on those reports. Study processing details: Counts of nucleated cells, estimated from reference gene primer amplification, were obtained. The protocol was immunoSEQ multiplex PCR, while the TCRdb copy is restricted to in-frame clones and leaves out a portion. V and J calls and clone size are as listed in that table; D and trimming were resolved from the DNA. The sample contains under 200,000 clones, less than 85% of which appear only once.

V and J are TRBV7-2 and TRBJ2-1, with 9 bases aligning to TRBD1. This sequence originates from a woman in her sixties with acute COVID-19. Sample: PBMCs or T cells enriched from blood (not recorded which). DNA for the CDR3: TGTGCCAGCAGCTACTCGGGACAGGGAATTCGCAATGAGCAGTTCTTC. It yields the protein CASSYSGQGIRNEQFF.